These 26 T cell receptor beta chains originate from one sample sequenced in a study of T cell repertoires in aging, cancer and after chemotherapy. The template was genomic DNA from peripheral blood, not RNA. TRB rearrangements spanning V, D and J were amplified using mixed TRB-A/B primers. From the multiplex PCR reads, TCRdb called clonotypes with MiXCR, one entry per CDR3 protein. The profile covers approximately 6,100 distinct CDR3 sequences, with roughly 25% appearing a single time and about 9.5% taken by the ten largest. Input material: blood. These receptors were obtained from a human donor in good health.

V usage is TRBV7-3 and J usage is TRBJ2-3, with TRBD1 matching over 9 bases. With V trimmed by 4 bases and J by 1 base, 3 bases remained unmatched. Germline assignment: CDR1 SGHTA and CDR2 FQGTGA. CDR3 length equals 15 residues. DNA for the CDR3: TGTGCCAGCAGCTACAGGGGGCGAGGCACAGATACGCAGTATTTT. Translated, it gives CASSYRGRGTDTQYF.

This clonotype appeared a few times. The gene calls are TRBV5-1 and TRBJ2-1; 9 positions agree with TRBD2. V was pared by 2 bases and J by 7 bases, with 7 bases of the junction left unmatched. This CDR3 region has 15 residues. CDR1 SGHRS and CDR2 YFSETQ come from the germline V gene. The CDR3 spells CASSLHSGSSNEQFF. CDR3 DNA: TGCGCCAGCAGCTTACATAGCGGGAGTAGTAATGAGCAGTTCTTC.

This clonotype is labeled medium-sized (0.01 to 0.1%). This sequence joins TRBV19 and TRBJ1-2; 12 nucleotides align to TRBD1. J lost 2 bases, V lost 4 bases, and 8 bases had no gene match. From germline, CDR1 is LNHDA and CDR2 SQIVND (reference sequence). The CDR3 spans 17 residues. CDR3 nucleotides: TGTGCCAGTAGTAGGACGGGACAGGGGGCATTCAACTATGGCTACACCTTC. It is translated as CASSRTGQGAFNYGYTF.

The rearrangement uses TRBV24-1 and TRBJ2-7; 10 bases are shared with TRBD2. Germline V CDR1 and CDR2: KGHDR, SFDVKD. V lost 4 bases and J lost 3; bases outside the gene matches: 14. The CDR3 consists of 18 residues. CDR3 in amino acids: CATSDYEDTGTSDYEQYV. DNA of the CDR3: TGTGCCACCAGTGACTATGAAGACACCGGGACTAGCGACTACGAGCAGTACGTC.

Comments on this clonotype: A much larger clone is a single base away; this may be a read error. The V gene is TRBV12-3 or TRBV12-4, the J gene TRBJ2-6, with D possibly being TRBD1 (5 bases). The CDR3 extends over 17 amino acids. The chain's CDR3 is CANSSRQLLSGANVLTF. CDR3 nucleotide sequence: TGTGCCAACAGTTCTAGACAGCTCCTCTCTGGGGCCAACGTCCTGACTTTC.

This clonotype is classed as medium-sized. The chain has TRBV28 and TRBJ2-6; 7 bases map to TRBD1. The CDR3 is 14 amino acids. The J segment lost 2 bases and the V segment lost 7 bases, leaving 2 bases of the junction unmatched. CDR1 MDHEN and CDR2 SYDVKM come from the germline V gene. The CDR3 DNA follows: TGTGCCAGCAATACAGGGGCTGGGGCCAACGTCCTGACTTTC. This encodes CASNTGAGANVLTF.

The CDR3 DNA follows: TGTGCCAGCAGCCCACCAGGGGGATCCTATGGCTACACCTTC. It specifies CASSPPGGSYGYTF. The rearrangement links TRBV6-6 to TRBJ1-2; 7 bases match TRBD1. Germline V gives CDR1 MNHNY, CDR2 SVGAGI (reference sequence). CDR3 length: 14 residues. J lost 4 bases, V lost 6 bases, and 8 bases had no gene match.

This clonotype ranks as medium-sized. The gene calls are TRBV6-1 and TRBJ1-5, with D unclear. The CDR3 is 14 amino acids. Trimming left V 0 bases short and J 3 bases short, with 6 bases between. Looked up from germline, CDR1 is MNHNS and CDR2 is SASEGT. DNA of the CDR3: TGTGCCAGCAGTGAAGCGCCCACCAATCAGCCCCAGCATTTT. This encodes CASSEAPTNQPQHF.

This sequence joins TRBV6-5 and TRBJ1-2; a weak D match, TRBD1 (6 bases). This CDR3 spans 15 amino acids. Germline-derived CDR1 and CDR2 are MNHEY and SVGAGI. V lost 1 base, J lost 10 bases, and 19 bases lay in between. CDR3 loop: CASSYLADRDYNYTF. The CDR3, as DNA: TGTGCCAGCAGTTACTTGGCGGACAGAGACTATAACTACACCTTC.

This clonotype was counted many times. The chain is built from TRBV5-1 and TRBJ1-1, with TRBD1 matching over 7 bases. In germline, CDR1 is SGHRS, CDR2 YFSETQ. CDR3 size: 15 residues. V dropped 5 bases and J dropped 5; count of bases not matched to a gene: 12. The CDR3 region has the DNA TGCGCCAGCAGGCTAGAGCCGGGACAGTGGACTGAAGCTTTCTTT. Translating it yields CASRLEPGQWTEAFF.

This clonotype has just a few counts. The chain joins TRBV7-2 to TRBJ2-2; 7 nucleotides line up with TRBD1. This CDR3 comprises 16 residues. Germline values: CDR1 SGHTA, CDR2 FQGNSA. After removal of 5 bases from V and 4 bases from J, the junction contained 10 bases not matched to a gene. CDR3 protein: CASSPRGSFSTGELFF. The DNA of the CDR3 is TGTGCCAGCAGCCCCAGGGGGAGTTTTTCCACCGGGGAGCTGTTTTTT.

This clonotype counts as medium-sized. The genes are TRBV5-5 and TRBJ1-1, with 11 positions matching TRBD1. The trim removed 1 base at V and 5 bases at J, leaving 4 bases unmatched. From germline, CDR1 is SGHKS and CDR2 YYEKEE (reference sequence). The CDR3 is 15 amino acids. The CDR3 coding sequence is TGTGCCAGCAGCTTGAAGGGACAGGGGGAAACTGAAGCTTTCTTT. Its protein is CASSLKGQGETEAFF. Full variable domain (outside the CDR3, taken from reference TRBV5-5 and TRBJ1-1): DAGVTQSPTHLIKTRGQQVTLRCSPISGHKSVSWYQQVLGQGPQFIFQYYEKEERGRGNFPDRFSARQFPNYSSELNVNALLLGDSALYLCASSLKGQGETEAFFGQGTRLTVV.

The gene calls are TRBV9 and TRBJ1-3; D is possibly TRBD1 (6 bases). V lost 0 bases, J lost 2 bases, and 12 bases lay in between. The CDR3 totals 16 residues. The germline CDR1 and CDR2 sequences are SGDLS and YYNGEE. CDR3 sequence: CASSVGGGKPGNTIYF. The CDR3 DNA reads as TGTGCCAGCAGCGTAGGAGGGGGGAAACCTGGAAACACCATATATTTT.

This clonotype is labeled as medium-sized. V and J are TRBV19 and TRBJ1-2; D perhaps matches TRBD1 (5 bases). Germline V gives CDR1 LNHDA, CDR2 SQIVND (reference sequence). The CDR3 covers 12 residues. V was shortened by 8 bases and J by 4 bases, with 11 bases between the two germline ends. CDR3 protein: CASGLGLYGYTF. As DNA, the CDR3 is TGTGCCAGTGGACTGGGACTCTATGGCTACACCTTC. The full variable domain, its missing parts supplied by reference TRBV19 and TRBJ1-2, is DGGITQSPKYLFRKEGQNVTLSCEQNLNHDAMYWYRQDPGQGLRLIYYSQIVNDFQKGDIAEGYSVSREKKESFPLTVTSAQKNPTAFYLCASGLGLYGYTFGSGTRLTVV.

Concerning this clonotype itself: This could be a read error, since a much larger clone is one nucleotide away. The CDR3 DNA sequence: TGTGGCAGCACATCCCGGGTGGGGACTAGCACCTACGAGCAGTACTTC. This encodes CGSTSRVGTSTYEQYF. The rearrangement uses TRBV12-3 or TRBV12-4 and TRBJ2-7; 9 bases agree with TRBD2. The CDR3 covers 16 residues.

By share, this clonotype ranks as medium-sized. The genes are TRBV7-3 and TRBJ2-1; tentatively, D is TRBD2 (6 bases). The length of the CDR3 is 15 residues. V lost 2 bases and J 5 bases, leaving 13 bases between the germline ends. Germline lookup yields CDR1 SGHTA and CDR2 FQGTGA. CDR3 amino acids: CASSLGGGWNNEQFF. CDR3 bases: TGTGCCAGCAGCTTAGGGGGAGGTTGGAACAATGAGCAGTTCTTC. Filled out from reference TRBV7-3 and TRBJ2-1, the complete variable domain reads GAGVSQTPSNKVTEKGKYVELRCDPISGHTALYWYRQSLGQGPEFLIYFQGTGAADDSGLPNDRFFAVRPEGSVSTLKIQRTERGDSAVYLCASSLGGGWNNEQFFGPGTRLTVL.

The CDR3 DNA is TGTGCCATCACGAGGGGGAGCACAGATACGCAGTATTTT. Its translation is CAITRGSTDTQYF. This chain joins TRBV12-3 or TRBV12-4 and TRBJ2-3; TRBD1 is a possible D gene (6 bases). Deletions cut 10 bases from V and 0 bases from J, with 11 bases between. The CDR3 totals 13 residues.

By share, this clonotype ranks as medium-sized (0.01 to 0.1%). This chain connects TRBV7-2 to TRBJ2-3; D possibly uses TRBD1 or TRBD2 (6 bases each). Germline V gives CDR1 SGHTA, CDR2 FQGNSA. With 1 base removed from V and 5 bases from J, the gap between germline ends came to 16 bases. The CDR3 totals 16 residues. The CDR3 loop reads CASSLGWGGGGDTQYF. CDR3 nucleotides: TGTGCCAGCAGCTTAGGGTGGGGCGGAGGGGGAGATACGCAGTATTTT.

The chain is built from TRBV6-4 and TRBJ2-6; D unclear. In germline, CDR1 is MRHNA, CDR2 SNTAGT. CDR3 size: 12 residues. Between the trimmed V and J ends, which lost 9 bases and 4 bases, there was a span of 7 bases. CDR3 protein: CASSPGANVLTF. DNA of the CDR3: TGTGCCAGTAGTCCAGGGGCCAACGTCCTGACTTTC.

The chain uses TRBV27 and TRBJ2-1, with D maybe TRBD2 (5 bases). This CDR3 is 12 amino acids long. V dropped 8 bases and J dropped 10 bases, with 15 bases sitting between them. Per the germline V gene, CDR1 is MNHEY and CDR2 is SMNVEV (reference sequence). CDR3: CASGRDEGEQFF. CDR3 nucleotides: TGTGCCAGCGGGCGAGACGAGGGCGAGCAGTTCTTC.

A word on this clonotype: A read error may be the cause here, since a much bigger clone is one base away. This sequence joins TRBV5-4 and TRBJ2-2, with D perhaps matching TRBD2 (5 bases). Germline CDR1 and CDR2: SGHNT and YYREEE (reference sequence). The CDR3 has 13 residues. The CDR3: CASSLVGTGKLFF. DNA of the CDR3: TGTGCCAGCAGCTTAGTAGGCACCGGGAAGCTGTTTTTT.

In this sample, this clonotype is medium-sized. The chain combines TRBV12-3 or TRBV12-4 with TRBJ1-4, with D perhaps TRBD1 (5 bases). The CDR3 has 14 amino acids. Trimming pared 1 base from V and 4 bases from J, leaving 7 bases between. The CDR3 DNA is TGTGCCAGCAGTTTAGGACAGAATAATGAAAAACTGTTTTTT. Translated, it gives CASSLGQNNEKLFF.

There are a few counts of this clonotype. The rearrangement joins TRBV4-1 to TRBJ1-1; TRBD1 matches at 8 bases. V gave up 4 bases and J gave up 4 bases; unmatched junction bases: 5. CDR1 is MGHRA and CDR2 is YSYEKL in the germline V gene. The CDR3 extends over 14 amino acids. This CDR3 reads CASSLLDRATEAFF. The CDR3 region has the DNA TGCGCCAGCAGCCTTTTGGACAGGGCCACTGAAGCTTTCTTT.

In its sample, this clonotype ranks as medium-sized. The chain combines TRBV20-1 with TRBJ1-6; D might be TRBD1 (5 bases). CDR1 and CDR2 (germline): DFQATT, SNEGSKA (reference sequence). Trimming pared 0 bases from V and 8 bases from J, leaving 14 bases between. This CDR3 is 15 amino acids long. CDR3 in DNA: TGCAGTGCTAGAGAACTGGGACCGACCTATTCACCCCTCCACTTT. It specifies CSARELGPTYSPLHF.

By share of the sample, this clonotype is medium-sized (0.01 to 0.1%). This chain uses TRBV20-1 with TRBJ2-1; 7 bases match TRBD1. J gave up 8 bases and V 0 bases, and 16 bases lay outside the gene matches. CDR1 DFQATT and CDR2 SNEGSKA come from the germline V gene (reference sequence). This CDR3 has 17 amino acids. CDR3 residues: CSARDYKGQSFSDEQFF. Written as DNA, the CDR3 is TGCAGTGCTAGAGATTATAAGGGACAGTCCTTTAGCGATGAGCAGTTCTTC.

In regard to this clonotype: This may be a read error, as it is one base from a much larger clone. The CDR3 loop reads CSASSGAQGKQFF. CDR3 nucleotide sequence: TGCAGTGCTTCTAGCGGAGCGCAGGGTAAGCAGTTCTTC. This sequence joins TRBV20-1 and TRBJ2-1; 7 nucleotides align to TRBD2. CDR3 length equals 13 residues. Per the germline V gene, CDR1 is DFQATT and CDR2 is SNEGSKA (reference sequence). With V trimmed by 5 bases and J by 11 bases, 12 bases remained unmatched.